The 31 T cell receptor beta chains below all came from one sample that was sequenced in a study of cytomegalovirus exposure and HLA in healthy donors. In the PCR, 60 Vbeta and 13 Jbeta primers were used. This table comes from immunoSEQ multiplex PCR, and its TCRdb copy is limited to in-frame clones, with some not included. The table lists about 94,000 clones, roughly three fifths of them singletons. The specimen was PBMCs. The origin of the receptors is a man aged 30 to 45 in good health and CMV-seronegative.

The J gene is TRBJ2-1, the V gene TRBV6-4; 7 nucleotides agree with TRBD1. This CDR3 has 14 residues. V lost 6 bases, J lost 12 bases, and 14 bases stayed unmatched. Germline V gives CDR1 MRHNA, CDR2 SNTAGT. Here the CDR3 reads CASSAEDRELGQFF. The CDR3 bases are TGTGCCAGCAGCGCAGAAGACAGGGAACTTGGGCAGTTCTTC.

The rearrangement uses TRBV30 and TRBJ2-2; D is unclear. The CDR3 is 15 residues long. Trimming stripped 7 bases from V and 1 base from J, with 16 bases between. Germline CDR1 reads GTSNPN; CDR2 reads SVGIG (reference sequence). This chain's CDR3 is CASLPNSLNTGELFF. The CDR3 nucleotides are TGTGCCTCTCTCCCCAACAGCCTGAACACCGGGGAGCTGTTTTTT. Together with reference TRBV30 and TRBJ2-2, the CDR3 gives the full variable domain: SQTIHQWPATLVQPVGSPLSLECTVEGTSNPNLYWYRQAAGRGLQLLFYSVGIGQISSEVPQNLSASRPQDRQFILSSKKLLLSDSGFYLCASLPNSLNTGELFFGEGSRLTVL.

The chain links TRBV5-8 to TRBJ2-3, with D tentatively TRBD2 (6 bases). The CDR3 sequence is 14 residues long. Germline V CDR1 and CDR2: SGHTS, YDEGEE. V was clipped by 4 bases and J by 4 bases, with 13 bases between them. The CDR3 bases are TGTGCCAGCAGCCCCCGGGGGAATGCAGATACGCAGTATTTT. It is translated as CASSPRGNADTQYF.

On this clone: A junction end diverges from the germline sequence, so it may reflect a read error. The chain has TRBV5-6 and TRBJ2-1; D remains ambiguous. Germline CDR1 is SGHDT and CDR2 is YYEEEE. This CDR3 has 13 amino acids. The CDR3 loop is CASSLSSYSEQFF. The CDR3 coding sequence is TGTGCCAGCAGCTTGAGCTCCTACAGTGAGCAGTTCTTC.

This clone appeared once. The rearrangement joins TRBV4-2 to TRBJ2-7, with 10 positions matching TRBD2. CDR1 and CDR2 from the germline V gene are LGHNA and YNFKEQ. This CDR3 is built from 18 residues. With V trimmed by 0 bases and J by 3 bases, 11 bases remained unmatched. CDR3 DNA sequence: TGTGCCAGCAGCCAAGAAGGGGGCCTAGCGGGAGCTGGCTACGAGCAGTACTTC. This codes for CASSQEGGLAGAGYEQYF.

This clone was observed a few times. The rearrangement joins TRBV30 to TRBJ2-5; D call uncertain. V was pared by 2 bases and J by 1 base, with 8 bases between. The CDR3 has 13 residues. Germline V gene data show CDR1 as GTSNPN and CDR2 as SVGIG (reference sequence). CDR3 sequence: CAWSTEFQETQYF. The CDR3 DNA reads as TGTGCCTGGAGTACGGAGTTCCAAGAGACCCAGTACTTC.

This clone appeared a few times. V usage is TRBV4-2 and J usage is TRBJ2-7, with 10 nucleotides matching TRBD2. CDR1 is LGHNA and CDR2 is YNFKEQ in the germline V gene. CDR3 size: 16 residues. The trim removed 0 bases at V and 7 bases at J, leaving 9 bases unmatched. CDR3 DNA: TGTGCCAGCAGCCAAGAGGAGTTAGCGGGAGGTTATGAGCAGTACTTC. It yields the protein CASSQEELAGGYEQYF.

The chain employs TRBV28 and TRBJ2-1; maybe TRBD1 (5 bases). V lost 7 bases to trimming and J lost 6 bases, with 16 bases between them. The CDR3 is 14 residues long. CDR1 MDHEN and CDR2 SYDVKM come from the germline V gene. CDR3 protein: CASNQGARGNEQFF. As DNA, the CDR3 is TGTGCCAGCAATCAGGGTGCGCGAGGCAATGAGCAGTTCTTC.

The CDR3 DNA sequence: TGTGCCAGCAGGGGGACAGGGGAATACGAGCAGTACTTC. Amino acids: CASRGTGEYEQYF. The chain links TRBV28 to TRBJ2-5; 10 nucleotides line up with TRBD1. The J call may be faulty, since TRBJ2-7 better matches the DNA end. Germline V gene data show CDR1 as MDHEN and CDR2 as SYDVKM. There are 13 residues in the CDR3.

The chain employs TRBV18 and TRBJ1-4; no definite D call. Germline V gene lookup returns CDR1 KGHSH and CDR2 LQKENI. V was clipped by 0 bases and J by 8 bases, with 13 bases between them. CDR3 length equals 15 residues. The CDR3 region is CASSPPEGVGEKLFF. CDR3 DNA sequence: TGTGCCAGCTCACCACCAGAGGGAGTTGGAGAAAAACTGTTTTTT.

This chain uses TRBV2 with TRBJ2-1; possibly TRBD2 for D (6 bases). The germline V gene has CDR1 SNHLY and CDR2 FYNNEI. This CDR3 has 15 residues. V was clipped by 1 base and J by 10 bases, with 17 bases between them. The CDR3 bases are TGTGCCAGCAGTGAAGGCGGGGCTGGGTATTCCGAGCAGTTCTTC. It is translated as CASSEGGAGYSEQFF.

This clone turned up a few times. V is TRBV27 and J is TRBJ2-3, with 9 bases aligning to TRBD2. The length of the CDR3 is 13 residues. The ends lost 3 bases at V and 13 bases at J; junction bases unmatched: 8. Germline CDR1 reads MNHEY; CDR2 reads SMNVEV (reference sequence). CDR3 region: CASSFGVAGVKYF. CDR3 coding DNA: TGTGCCAGCAGTTTCGGAGTAGCGGGGGTAAAGTATTTT.

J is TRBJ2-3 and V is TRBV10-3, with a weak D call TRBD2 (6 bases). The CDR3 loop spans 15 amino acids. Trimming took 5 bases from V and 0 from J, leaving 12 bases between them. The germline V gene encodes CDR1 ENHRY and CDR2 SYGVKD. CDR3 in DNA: TGTGCCATCAGTAGGACTACGTCTAGCACAGATACGCAGTATTTT. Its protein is CAISRTTSSTDTQYF.

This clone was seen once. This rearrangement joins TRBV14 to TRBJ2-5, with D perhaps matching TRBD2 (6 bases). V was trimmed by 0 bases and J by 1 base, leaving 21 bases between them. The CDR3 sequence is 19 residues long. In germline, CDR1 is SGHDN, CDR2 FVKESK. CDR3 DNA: TGTGCCAGCAGCCAAGAACTGAACGCCCCGGGGGTGGTCCAAGAGACCCAGTACTTC. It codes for CASSQELNAPGVVQETQYF.

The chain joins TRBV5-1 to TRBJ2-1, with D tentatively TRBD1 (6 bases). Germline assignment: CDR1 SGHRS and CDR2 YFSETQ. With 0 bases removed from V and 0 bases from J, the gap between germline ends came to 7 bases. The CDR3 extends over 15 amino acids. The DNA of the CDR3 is TGCGCCAGCAGCTTGGTGGGGGCCTCCTACAATGAGCAGTTCTTC. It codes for CASSLVGASYNEQFF. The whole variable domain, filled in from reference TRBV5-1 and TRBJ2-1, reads KAGVTQTPRYLIKTRGQQVTLSCSPISGHRSVSWYQQTPGQGLQFLFEYFSETQRNKGNFPGRFSGRQFSNSRSEMNVSTLELGDSALYLCASSLVGASYNEQFFGPGTRLTVL.

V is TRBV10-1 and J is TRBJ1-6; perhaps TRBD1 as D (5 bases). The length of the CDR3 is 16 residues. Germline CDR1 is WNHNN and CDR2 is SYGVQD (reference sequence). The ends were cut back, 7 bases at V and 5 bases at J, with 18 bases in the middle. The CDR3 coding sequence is TGCGCCAGCAATCCCCTCGAGCGCAGGGATAATTCACCCCTCCACTTT. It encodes CASNPLERRDNSPLHF.

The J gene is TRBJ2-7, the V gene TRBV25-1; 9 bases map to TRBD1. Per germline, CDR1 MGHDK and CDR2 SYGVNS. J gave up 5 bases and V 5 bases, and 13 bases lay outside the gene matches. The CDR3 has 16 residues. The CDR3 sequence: CASSSPGQGPLHEQYF. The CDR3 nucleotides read TGTGCCAGCAGTTCCCCCGGACAGGGGCCTCTCCACGAGCAGTACTTC.

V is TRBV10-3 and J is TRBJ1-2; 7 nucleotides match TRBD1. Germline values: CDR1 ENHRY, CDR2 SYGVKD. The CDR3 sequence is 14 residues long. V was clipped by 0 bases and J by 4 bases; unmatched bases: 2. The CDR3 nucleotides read TGTGCCATCAGTGAGTCAGCAGGGGGCTATGGCTACACCTTC. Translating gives CAISESAGGYGYTF.

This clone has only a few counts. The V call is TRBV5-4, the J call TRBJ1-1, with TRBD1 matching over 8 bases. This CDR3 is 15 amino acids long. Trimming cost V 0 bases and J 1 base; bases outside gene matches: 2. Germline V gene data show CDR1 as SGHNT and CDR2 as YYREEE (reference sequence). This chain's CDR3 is CASSLVGQGNTEAFF. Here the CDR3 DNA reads TGTGCCAGCAGCTTGGTAGGACAGGGGAACACTGAAGCTTTCTTT.

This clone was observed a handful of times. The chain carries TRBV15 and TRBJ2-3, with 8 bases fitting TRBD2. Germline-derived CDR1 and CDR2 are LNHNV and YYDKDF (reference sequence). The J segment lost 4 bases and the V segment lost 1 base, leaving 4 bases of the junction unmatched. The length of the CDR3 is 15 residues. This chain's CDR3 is CATSRATGGSDTQYF. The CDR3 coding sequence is TGTGCCACCAGCAGAGCCACGGGAGGGTCAGATACGCAGTATTTT.

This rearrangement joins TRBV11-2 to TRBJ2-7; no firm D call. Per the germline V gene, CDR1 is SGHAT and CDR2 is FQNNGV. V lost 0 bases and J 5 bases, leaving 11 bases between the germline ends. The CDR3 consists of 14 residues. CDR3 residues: CASSLDRLTNEQYF. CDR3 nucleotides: TGTGCCAGCAGCTTAGACCGACTTACTAACGAGCAGTACTTC.

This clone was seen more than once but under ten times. The DNA of the CDR3 is TGTGCCAGCAGTGGGACAGCAACTAATGAAAAACTGTTTTTT. The encoded protein is CASSGTATNEKLFF. The chain uses TRBV27 and TRBJ1-4; TRBD1 agrees at 7 bases. The germline gives CDR1 MNHEY, CDR2 SMNVEV (reference sequence). After removal of 5 bases from V and 0 bases from J, the junction contained 0 bases not matched to a gene. CDR3 length: 14 residues.

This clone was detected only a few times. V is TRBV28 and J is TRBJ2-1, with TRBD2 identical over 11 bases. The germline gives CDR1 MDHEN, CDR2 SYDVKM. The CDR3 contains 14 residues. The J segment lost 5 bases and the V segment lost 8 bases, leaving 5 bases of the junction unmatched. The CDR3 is CASRPGLADNEQFF. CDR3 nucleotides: TGTGCCAGCCGGCCGGGACTAGCGGACAATGAGCAGTTCTTC.

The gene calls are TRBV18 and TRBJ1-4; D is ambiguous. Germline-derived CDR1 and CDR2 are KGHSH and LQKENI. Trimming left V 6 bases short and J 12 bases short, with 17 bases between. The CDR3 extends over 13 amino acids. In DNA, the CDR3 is TGTGCCAGCTCCCAACCGGACTTTACGGAACTGTTTTTT. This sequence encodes CASSQPDFTELFF.

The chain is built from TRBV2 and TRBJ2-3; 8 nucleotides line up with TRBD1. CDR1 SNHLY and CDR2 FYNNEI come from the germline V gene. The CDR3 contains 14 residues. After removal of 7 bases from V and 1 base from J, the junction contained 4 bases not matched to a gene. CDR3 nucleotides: TGTGCCAGCAAATTGGGACAGGGCACAGATACGCAGTATTTT. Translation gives CASKLGQGTDTQYF.

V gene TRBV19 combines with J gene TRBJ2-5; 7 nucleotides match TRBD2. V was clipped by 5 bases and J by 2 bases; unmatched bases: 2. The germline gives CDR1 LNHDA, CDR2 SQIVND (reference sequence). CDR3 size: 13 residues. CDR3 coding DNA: TGTGCCAGTAGTTCGGGACTACAAGAGACCCAGTACTTC. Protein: CASSSGLQETQYF.

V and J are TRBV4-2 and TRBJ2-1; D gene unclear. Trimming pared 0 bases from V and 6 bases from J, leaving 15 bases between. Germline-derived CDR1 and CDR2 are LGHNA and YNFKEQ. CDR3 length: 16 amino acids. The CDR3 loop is CASSQEAGLTPNEQFF. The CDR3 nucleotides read TGTGCCAGCAGCCAAGAGGCCGGGTTGACCCCCAATGAGCAGTTCTTC.

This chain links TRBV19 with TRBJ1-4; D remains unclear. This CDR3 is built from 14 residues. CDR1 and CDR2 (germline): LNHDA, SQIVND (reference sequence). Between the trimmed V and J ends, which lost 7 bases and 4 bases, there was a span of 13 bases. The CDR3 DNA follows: TGTGCCAGTAACAATTTCACCCTTAATGAAAAACTGTTTTTT. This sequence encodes CASNNFTLNEKLFF.

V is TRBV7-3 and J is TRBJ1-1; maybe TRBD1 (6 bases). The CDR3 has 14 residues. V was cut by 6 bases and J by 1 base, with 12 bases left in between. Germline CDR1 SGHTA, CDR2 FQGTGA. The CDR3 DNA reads TGTGCCAGCAGTCTCCAGGGGTCGAACACTGAAGCTTTCTTT. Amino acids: CASSLQGSNTEAFF.

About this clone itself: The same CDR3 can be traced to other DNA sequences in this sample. The CDR3, as DNA: TGCGCCAGCAGCCCGACAGGGACAAATGAAAAACTGTTTTTT. Translation gives CASSPTGTNEKLFF. The J gene is TRBJ1-4, the V gene TRBV5-1; TRBD1 agrees at 7 bases. Per the germline V gene, CDR1 is SGHRS and CDR2 is YFSETQ. V dropped 4 bases and J dropped 5; count of bases not matched to a gene: 5. CDR3 length equals 14 residues.

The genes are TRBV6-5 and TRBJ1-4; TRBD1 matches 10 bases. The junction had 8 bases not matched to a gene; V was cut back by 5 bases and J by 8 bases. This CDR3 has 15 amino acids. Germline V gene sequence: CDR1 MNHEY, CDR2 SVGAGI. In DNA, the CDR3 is TGTGCCAGCAGTCCAACCGGGACAGGGGTCGAAAAACTGTTTTTT. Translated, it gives CASSPTGTGVEKLFF.